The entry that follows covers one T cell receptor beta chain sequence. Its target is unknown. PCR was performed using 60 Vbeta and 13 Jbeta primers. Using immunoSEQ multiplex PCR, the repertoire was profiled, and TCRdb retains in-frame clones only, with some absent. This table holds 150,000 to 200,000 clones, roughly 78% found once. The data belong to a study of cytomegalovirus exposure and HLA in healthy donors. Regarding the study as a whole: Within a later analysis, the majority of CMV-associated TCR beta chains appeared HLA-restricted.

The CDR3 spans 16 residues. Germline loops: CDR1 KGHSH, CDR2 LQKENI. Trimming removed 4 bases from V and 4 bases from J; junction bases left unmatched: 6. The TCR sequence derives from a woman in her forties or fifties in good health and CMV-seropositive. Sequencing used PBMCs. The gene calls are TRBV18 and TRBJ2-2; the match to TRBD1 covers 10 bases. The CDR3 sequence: CASSHGQGVPTGELFF. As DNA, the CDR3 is TGTGCCAGCTCACACGGACAGGGGGTGCCCACCGGGGAGCTGTTTTTT.